This TCR beta chain was sequenced in a study of PD-1 blockade in classical Hodgkin lymphoma. General observations from the study: The diversity seen at baseline in complete responders resembled that of newly diagnosed patients. When set against healthy donors, newly diagnosed patients were reported to show lower baseline TCR diversity.

Time point: cycle 4 day 1 (C4D1), after less than seven weeks of nivolumab. Each and every patient relapsed after autologous stem cell transplantation, and patients got differing brentuximab vedotin exposure. Investigators isolated CD4+ T cells from thawed PBMCs through magnetic negative selection. Using immunoSEQ multiplex PCR, the repertoire was profiled, and TCRdb retains in-frame clones only, with some absent. The repertoire holds fewer than 35,000 clones, with around 80% as singletons. The CDR3 extends over 14 amino acids. Germline V gene data show CDR1 as SGHTA and CDR2 as FQGNSA. V was clipped by 1 base and J by 11 bases, with 17 bases between them. A note on this clone: Antigen unknown.

The J gene is TRBJ1-1, the V gene TRBV7-2; D gene uncertain. This receptor was taken from a human donor with classical Hodgkin lymphoma. Sequencing used CD4+ T cells from blood, obtained before the fourth cycle of nivolumab. CDR3 sequence (DNA): TGTGCCAGCAGCTTAGATCATGGGGTAGTGAGGGCTTTCTTT. It specifies CASSLDHGVVRAFF.